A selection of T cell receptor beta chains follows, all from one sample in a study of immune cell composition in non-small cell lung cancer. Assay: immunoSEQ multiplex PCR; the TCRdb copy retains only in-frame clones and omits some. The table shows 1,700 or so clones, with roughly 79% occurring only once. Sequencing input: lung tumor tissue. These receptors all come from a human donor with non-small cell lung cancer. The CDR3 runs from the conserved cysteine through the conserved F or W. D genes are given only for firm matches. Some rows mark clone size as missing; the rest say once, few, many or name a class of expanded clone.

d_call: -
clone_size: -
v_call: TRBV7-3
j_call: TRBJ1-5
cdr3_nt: TGTGCCAGCAGTCCCCCCCCGAGGGCGGCAAAAGGTCATAGCAATCAGCCCCAGCATTTT
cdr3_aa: CASSPPPRAAKGHSNQPQHF

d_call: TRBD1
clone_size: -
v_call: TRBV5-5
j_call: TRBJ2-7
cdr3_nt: TGTGCCAGCAGCTTAAGGGGGCGAACGACCTACGAGCAGTACTTC
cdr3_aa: CASSLRGRTTYEQYF

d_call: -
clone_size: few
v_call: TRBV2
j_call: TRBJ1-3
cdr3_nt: TGTGCCACCTACTCTGGAAACACCATATATTTT
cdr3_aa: CATYSGNTIYF

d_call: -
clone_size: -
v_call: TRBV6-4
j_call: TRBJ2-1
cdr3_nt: TGTGCCAGCAGTGTTGAGGGAGGCGGGTCCTACAATGAGCAGTTCTTC
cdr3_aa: CASSVEGGGSYNEQFF

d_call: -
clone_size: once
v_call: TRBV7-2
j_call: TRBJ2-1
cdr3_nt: TGTGCCAGCAGCCCCAAACTCTCCTACAATGAGCAGTTCTTC
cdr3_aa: CASSPKLSYNEQFF

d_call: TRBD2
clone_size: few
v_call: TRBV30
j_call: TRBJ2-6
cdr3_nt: TGTGCCTGGAGTGGGGCGGGAGACGGGGCCAACGTCCTGACTTTC
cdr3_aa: CAWSGAGDGANVLTF

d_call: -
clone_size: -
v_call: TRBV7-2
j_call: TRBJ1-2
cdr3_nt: TGTGCCAGCGGGCCTGGTGGCTACACCTTC
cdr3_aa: CASGPGGYTF

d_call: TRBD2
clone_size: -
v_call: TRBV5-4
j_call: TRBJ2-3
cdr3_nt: TGTGCCAGCAGTAGACTAGCGGGAAGTCTAGATACGCAGTATTTT
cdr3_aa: CASSRLAGSLDTQYF

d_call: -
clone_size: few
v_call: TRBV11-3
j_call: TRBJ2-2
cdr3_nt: TGTGCCAGCAGCTTAGACGGCAGGGCCACCGGGGAGCTGTTTTTT
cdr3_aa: CASSLDGRATGELFF

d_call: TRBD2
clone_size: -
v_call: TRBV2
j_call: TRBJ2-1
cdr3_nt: TGTGCCAGCAGTGAAAAGTTAGCGGGAATTTCGGTTAATGAGCAGTTCTTC
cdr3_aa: CASSEKLAGISVNEQFF

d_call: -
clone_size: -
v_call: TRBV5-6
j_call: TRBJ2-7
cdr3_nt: TGTGCCAGCAGCTTGAGACAGCCTACCCTAACTGAGCAGTACTTC
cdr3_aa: CASSLRQPTLTEQYF

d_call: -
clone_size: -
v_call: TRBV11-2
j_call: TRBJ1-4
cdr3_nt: TGTGCCAGCAGCTTTCCGAGTACTGTTTTT
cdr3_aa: CASSFPSTVF